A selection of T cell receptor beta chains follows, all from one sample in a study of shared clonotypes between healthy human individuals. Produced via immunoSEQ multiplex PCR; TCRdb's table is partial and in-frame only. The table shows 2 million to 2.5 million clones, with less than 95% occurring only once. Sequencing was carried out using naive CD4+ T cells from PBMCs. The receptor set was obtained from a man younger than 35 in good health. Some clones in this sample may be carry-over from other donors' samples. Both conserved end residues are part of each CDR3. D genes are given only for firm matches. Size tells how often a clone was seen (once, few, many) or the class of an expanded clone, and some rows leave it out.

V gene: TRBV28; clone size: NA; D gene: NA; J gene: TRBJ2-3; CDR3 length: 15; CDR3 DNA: TGTGCCAGCACCCTCGGAGGGGCTAGCACAGATACGCAGTATTTT; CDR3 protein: CASTLGGASTDTQYF
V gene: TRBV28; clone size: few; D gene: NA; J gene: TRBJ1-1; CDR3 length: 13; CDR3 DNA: TGTGCCAGCAGGGCTACAAGGAACACTGAAGCTTTCTTT; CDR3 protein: CASRATRNTEAFF
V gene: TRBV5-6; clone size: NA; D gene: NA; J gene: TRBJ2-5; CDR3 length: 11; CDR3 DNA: TGTGCCAGCAGCCTAAGGGAGACCCAGTACTTC; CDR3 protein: CASSLRETQYF
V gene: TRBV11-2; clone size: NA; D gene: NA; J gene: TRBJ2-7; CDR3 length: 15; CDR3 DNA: TGTGCCAGCAGCTTAGATCGCTCAGGTTCCTACGAGCAGTACTTC; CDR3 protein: CASSLDRSGSYEQYF
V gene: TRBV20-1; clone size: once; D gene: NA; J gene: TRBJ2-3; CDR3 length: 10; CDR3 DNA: TGCAGTGCGAAAAGGGGTACGCAGTATTTT; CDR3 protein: CSAKRGTQYF
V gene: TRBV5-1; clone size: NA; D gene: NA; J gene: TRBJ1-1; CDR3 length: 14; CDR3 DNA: TGCGCCAGCAGCTTGGCCGTGGGGTCCACTGAAGCTTTCTTT; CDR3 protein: CASSLAVGSTEAFF
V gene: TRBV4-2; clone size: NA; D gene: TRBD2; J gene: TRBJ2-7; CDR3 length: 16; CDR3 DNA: TGTGCCAGCAGCCAGTACGCTAGCGGGAGCTCCTACGAGCAGTACTTC; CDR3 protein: CASSQYASGSSYEQYF
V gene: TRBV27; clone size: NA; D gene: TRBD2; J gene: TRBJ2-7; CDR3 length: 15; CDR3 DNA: TGTGCCAGCACCCGGAGCGGGAGGACGCCAAACGAGCAGTACTTC; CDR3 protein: CASTRSGRTPNEQYF
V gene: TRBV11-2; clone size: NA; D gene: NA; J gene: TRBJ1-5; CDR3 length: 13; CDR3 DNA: TGTGCCAGCAGCTTATCGGACGATCAGCCCCAGCATTTT; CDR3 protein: CASSLSDDQPQHF
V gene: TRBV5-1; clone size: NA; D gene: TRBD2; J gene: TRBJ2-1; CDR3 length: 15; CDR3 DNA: TGCGCCAGCGCCACCGGGACTAGCGGGTACAATGAGCAGTTCTTC; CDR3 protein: CASATGTSGYNEQFF
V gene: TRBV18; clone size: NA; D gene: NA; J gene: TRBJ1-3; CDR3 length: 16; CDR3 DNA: TGTGCCAGCTCACCACCCCTCTTAACCTCTGGAAACACCATATATTTT; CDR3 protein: CASSPPLLTSGNTIYF
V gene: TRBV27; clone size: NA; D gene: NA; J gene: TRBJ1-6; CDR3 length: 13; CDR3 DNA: TGTGCCAGCAGTATAAGGGACCTCTTGCCCCTCCACTTT; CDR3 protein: CASSIRDLLPLHF
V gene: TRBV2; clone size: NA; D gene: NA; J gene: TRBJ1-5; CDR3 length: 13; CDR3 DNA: TGTGCCAGCAGTGAAGTGAGCAATCAGCCCCAGCATTTT; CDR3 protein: CASSEVSNQPQHF
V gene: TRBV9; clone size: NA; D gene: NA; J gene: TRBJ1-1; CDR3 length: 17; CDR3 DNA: TGTGCCAGCAGCGCCACCGGGACCCCGGAAGGATACACTGAAGCTTTCTTT; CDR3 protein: CASSATGTPEGYTEAFF
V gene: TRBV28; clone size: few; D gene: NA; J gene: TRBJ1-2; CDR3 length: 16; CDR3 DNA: TGTGCCAGCAGTTTAATCCGTCTCACCTCTAACTATGGCTACACCTTC; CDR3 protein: CASSLIRLTSNYGYTF
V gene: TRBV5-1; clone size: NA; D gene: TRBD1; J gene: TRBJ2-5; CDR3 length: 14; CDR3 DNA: TGCGCCAGCAGCCCCGGGACAGGAGGGGAGACCCAGTACTTC; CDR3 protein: CASSPGTGGETQYF
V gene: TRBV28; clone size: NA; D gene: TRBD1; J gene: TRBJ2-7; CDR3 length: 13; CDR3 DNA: TGTGCCAGTTCCCTGACAGGGGACTACGAGCAGTACTTC; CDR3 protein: CASSLTGDYEQYF
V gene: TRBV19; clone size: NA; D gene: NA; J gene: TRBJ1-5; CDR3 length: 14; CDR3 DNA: TGTGCCAGTAGTATTCCCCAGGCCCCGCAGCCCCAGCATTTT; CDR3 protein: CASSIPQAPQPQHF
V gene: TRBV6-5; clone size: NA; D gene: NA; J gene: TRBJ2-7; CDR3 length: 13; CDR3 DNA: TGTGCCATCAAAAGGGACCGATTCTACGAGCAGTACTTC; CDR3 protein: CAIKRDRFYEQYF
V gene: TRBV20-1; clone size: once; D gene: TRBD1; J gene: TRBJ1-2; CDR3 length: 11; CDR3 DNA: TGCAGTGCGGGACAGATTTATGGCTACACCTTC; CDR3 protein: CSAGQIYGYTF
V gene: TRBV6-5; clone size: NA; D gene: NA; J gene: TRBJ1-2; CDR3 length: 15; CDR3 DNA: TGTGCCAGCAGCCCCCTCCAGGGAGAGGTCTATGGCTACACCTTC; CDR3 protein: CASSPLQGEVYGYTF
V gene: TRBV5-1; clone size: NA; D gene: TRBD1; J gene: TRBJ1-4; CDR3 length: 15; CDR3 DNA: TGCGCCAGCAGCGAGCAGGGGGCAACTAATGAAAAACTGTTTTTT; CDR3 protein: CASSEQGATNEKLFF
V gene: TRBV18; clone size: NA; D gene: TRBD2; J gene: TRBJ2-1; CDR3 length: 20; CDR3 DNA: TGTGCCAGCTCACCACAGGGGGGGACTAGCGGGACGAGCTCCTACAATGAGCAGTTCTTC; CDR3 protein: CASSPQGGTSGTSSYNEQFF
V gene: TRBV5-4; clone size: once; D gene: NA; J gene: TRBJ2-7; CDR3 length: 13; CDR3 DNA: TGTGCCAGCAGCTTGGGCAGCTCCTACGAGCAGTACTTC; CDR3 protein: CASSLGSSYEQYF
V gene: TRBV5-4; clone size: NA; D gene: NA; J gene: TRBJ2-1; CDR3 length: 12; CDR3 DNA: TGTGCCAGCAGCCCAGAAGGCCCCGGGGGGTTCTTC; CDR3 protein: CASSPEGPGGFF
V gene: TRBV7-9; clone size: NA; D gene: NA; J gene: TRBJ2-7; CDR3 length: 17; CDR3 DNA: TGTGCCAGCAGCCACCCCTCCCGGGCAGGGAGCTCCTACGAGCAGTACTTC; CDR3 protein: CASSHPSRAGSSYEQYF
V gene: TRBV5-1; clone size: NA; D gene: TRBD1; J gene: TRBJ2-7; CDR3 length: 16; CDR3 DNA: TGCGCCAGCACCCCTCGGACAGGGGGGAGCTCCTACGAGCAGTACTTC; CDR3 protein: CASTPRTGGSSYEQYF
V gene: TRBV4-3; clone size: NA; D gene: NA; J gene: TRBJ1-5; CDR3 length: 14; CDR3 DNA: TGCGCCAGCAGCCGGTACAGGGCCAATCAGCCCCAGCATTTT; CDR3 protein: CASSRYRANQPQHF
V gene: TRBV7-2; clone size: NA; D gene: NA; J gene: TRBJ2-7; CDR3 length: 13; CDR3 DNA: TGTGCCAGCAGCTTAGTATCCGAGTACGAGCAGTACTTC; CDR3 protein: CASSLVSEYEQYF
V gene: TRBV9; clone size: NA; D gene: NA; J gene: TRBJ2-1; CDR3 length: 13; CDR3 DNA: TGTGCCAGCAGCCTCCCCGGGCGGAGTGAGCAGTTCTTC; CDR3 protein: CASSLPGRSEQFF
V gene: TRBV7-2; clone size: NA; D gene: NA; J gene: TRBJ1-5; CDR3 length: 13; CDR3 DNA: TGTGCCAGCAGCTTACTCAGTTCCCCTCCCCAGCATTTT; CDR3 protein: CASSLLSSPPQHF
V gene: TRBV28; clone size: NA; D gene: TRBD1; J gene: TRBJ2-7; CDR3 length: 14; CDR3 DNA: TGTGCCAGCAGGGAGGGACAGGGTAGCTACGAGCAGTACTTC; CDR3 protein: CASREGQGSYEQYF
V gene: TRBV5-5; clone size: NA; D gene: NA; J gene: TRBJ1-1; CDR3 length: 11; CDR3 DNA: TGTGCCAGCAGCCAAAACACTGAAGCTTTCTTT; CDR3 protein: CASSQNTEAFF
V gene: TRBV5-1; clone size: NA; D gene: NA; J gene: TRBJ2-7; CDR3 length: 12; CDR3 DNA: TGCGCCAGCAGCGTCGGAGCCTACGAGCAGTACTTC; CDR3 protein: CASSVGAYEQYF
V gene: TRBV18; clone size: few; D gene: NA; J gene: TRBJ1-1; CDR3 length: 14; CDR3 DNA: TGTGCCAGCTCAAACGGGGGTGTAAGGACTGAAGCTTTCTTT; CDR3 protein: CASSNGGVRTEAFF
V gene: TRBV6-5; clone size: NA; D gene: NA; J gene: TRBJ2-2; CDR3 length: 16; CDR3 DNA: TGTGCCAGCAGTTACTCCGGCGGGATGAACACCGGGGAGCTGTTTTTT; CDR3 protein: CASSYSGGMNTGELFF
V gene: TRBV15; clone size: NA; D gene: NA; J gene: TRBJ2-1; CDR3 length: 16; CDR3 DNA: TGTGCCACCAGCAGAGGGGGGCACGGCTCCTACAATGAGCAGTTCTTC; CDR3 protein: CATSRGGHGSYNEQFF
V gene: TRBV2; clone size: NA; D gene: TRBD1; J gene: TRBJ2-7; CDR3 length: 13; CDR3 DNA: TGTGCCAGCAGGAGGCAGGGGGTAGTCGCATCTACGTTT; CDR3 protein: CASRRQGVVASTF
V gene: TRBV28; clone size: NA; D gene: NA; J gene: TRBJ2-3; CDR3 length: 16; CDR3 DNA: TGTGCCAGCAGTTTACCCCGGTTAGGGAGCACAGATACGCAGTATTTT; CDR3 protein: CASSLPRLGSTDTQYF
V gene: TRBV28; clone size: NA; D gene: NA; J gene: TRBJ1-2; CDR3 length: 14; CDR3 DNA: TGTGCCAGCCGTGGGTTGAGCCAAGGTTTCGGCTACACCTTC; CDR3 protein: CASRGLSQGFGYTF
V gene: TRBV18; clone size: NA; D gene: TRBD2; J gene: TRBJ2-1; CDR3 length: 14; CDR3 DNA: TGTGCCAGCTCACCTAGCGGGATCGGGAATGAGCAGTTCTTC; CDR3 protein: CASSPSGIGNEQFF
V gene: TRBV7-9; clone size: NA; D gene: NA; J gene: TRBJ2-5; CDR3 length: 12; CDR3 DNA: TGTGCCAGCAGCTGGACCCAAGAGACCCAGTACTTC; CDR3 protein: CASSWTQETQYF
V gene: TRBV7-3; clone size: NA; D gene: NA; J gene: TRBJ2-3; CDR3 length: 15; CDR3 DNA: TGTGCCAGCAGCTTAAACGGCAGGACCCAAGATACGCAGTATTTT; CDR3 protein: CASSLNGRTQDTQYF
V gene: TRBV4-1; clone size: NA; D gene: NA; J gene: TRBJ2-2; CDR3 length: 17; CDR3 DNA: TGCGCCAGCAGCCAACGGGCAGGGGGGGGCCCCACCGGGGAGCTGTTTTTT; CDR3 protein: CASSQRAGGGPTGELFF
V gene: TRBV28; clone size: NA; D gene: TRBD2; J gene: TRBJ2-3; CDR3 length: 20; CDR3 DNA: TGTGCCAGCAGTACGGACCCTTCAGCGGGGTGGTTCACTAGCACAGATACGCAGTATTTT; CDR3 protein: CASSTDPSAGWFTSTDTQYF
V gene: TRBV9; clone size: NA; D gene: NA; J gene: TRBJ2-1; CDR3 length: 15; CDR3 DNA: TGTGCCAGCAGCGTAGCTACACGACCTTACAATGAGCAGTTCTTC; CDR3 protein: CASSVATRPYNEQFF
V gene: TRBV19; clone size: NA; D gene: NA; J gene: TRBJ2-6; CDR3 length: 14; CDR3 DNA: TGTGCCAGTAGTATGGTGACTGGGGCCAACGTCCTGACTTTC; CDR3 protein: CASSMVTGANVLTF
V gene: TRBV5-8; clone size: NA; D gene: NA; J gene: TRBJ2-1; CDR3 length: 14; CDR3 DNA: TGTGCCAGCAGCCACAGGGACTCCTACAATGAGCAGTTCTTC; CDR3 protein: CASSHRDSYNEQFF
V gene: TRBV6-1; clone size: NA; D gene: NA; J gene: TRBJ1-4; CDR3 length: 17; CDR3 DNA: TGTGCCAGCAGTGTAGGCATCCTTCTTGCAACTAATGAAAAACTGTTTTTT; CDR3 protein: CASSVGILLATNEKLFF
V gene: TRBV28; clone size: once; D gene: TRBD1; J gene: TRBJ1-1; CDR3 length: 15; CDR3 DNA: TGTGCCAGCAGTCACGACAGGGGGCATGTCACTGAAGCTTTCTTT; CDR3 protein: CASSHDRGHVTEAFF
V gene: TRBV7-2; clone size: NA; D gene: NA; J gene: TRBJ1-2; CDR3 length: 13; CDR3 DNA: TGTGCCAGCAGCTTCCGGGACACGGGAGGCTACACCTTC; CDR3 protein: CASSFRDTGGYTF
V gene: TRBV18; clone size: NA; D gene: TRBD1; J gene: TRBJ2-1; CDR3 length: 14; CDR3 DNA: TGTGCCAGCTCATACGGGACAGGGGGCAATGAGCAGTTCTTC; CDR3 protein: CASSYGTGGNEQFF
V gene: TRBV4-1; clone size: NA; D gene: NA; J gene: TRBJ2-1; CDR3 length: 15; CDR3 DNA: TGCGCCAGCAGCCACGGGTTGCGGGGAGCTAATGAGCAGTTCTTC; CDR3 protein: CASSHGLRGANEQFF
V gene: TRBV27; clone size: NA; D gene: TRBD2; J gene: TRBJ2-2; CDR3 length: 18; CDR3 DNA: TGTGCCAGCAGTCGATTCGGACTAGCGGGAGAGGTCACCGGGGAGCTGTTTTTT; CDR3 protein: CASSRFGLAGEVTGELFF